This T cell receptor (beta chain) was retrieved from a study of blood T cell repertoires in COVID-19. Study as a whole: T cells, B-cell-depleted T cells, or PBMCs supplied cDNA or gDNA.

The cohort comprised adults aged about 18 to 89 years residing in approximately 22 US areas. Clinical history as reported by participants underpinned cohort assignment. V shed 4 bases and J 1 base; nucleotides not matched to a gene: 7. This CDR3 contains 16 residues. In germline, CDR1 is SGHVS, CDR2 FQNEAQ. Authors' methods: Researchers report that nucleated cell counts were estimated from reference gene primer amplification. Clones were read by immunoSEQ multiplex PCR, and TCRdb kept only the in-frame ones, dropping some. V, J and clone size were drawn from that table, and D and trimming were deduced from the DNA. The table includes about 180,000 clones, 85% to 90% detected once.

The sequencing input was PBMCs or T cells enriched from blood (not recorded which). This TCR derives from a woman in her thirties or forties with acute COVID-19. The chain couples TRBV7-8 to TRBJ1-5; 7 bases line up with TRBD1. The CDR3, as DNA: TGTGCCAGCAGCTCCTCGACAGGGAGGAGCAATCAGCCCCAGCATTTT. It encodes CASSSSTGRSNQPQHF.